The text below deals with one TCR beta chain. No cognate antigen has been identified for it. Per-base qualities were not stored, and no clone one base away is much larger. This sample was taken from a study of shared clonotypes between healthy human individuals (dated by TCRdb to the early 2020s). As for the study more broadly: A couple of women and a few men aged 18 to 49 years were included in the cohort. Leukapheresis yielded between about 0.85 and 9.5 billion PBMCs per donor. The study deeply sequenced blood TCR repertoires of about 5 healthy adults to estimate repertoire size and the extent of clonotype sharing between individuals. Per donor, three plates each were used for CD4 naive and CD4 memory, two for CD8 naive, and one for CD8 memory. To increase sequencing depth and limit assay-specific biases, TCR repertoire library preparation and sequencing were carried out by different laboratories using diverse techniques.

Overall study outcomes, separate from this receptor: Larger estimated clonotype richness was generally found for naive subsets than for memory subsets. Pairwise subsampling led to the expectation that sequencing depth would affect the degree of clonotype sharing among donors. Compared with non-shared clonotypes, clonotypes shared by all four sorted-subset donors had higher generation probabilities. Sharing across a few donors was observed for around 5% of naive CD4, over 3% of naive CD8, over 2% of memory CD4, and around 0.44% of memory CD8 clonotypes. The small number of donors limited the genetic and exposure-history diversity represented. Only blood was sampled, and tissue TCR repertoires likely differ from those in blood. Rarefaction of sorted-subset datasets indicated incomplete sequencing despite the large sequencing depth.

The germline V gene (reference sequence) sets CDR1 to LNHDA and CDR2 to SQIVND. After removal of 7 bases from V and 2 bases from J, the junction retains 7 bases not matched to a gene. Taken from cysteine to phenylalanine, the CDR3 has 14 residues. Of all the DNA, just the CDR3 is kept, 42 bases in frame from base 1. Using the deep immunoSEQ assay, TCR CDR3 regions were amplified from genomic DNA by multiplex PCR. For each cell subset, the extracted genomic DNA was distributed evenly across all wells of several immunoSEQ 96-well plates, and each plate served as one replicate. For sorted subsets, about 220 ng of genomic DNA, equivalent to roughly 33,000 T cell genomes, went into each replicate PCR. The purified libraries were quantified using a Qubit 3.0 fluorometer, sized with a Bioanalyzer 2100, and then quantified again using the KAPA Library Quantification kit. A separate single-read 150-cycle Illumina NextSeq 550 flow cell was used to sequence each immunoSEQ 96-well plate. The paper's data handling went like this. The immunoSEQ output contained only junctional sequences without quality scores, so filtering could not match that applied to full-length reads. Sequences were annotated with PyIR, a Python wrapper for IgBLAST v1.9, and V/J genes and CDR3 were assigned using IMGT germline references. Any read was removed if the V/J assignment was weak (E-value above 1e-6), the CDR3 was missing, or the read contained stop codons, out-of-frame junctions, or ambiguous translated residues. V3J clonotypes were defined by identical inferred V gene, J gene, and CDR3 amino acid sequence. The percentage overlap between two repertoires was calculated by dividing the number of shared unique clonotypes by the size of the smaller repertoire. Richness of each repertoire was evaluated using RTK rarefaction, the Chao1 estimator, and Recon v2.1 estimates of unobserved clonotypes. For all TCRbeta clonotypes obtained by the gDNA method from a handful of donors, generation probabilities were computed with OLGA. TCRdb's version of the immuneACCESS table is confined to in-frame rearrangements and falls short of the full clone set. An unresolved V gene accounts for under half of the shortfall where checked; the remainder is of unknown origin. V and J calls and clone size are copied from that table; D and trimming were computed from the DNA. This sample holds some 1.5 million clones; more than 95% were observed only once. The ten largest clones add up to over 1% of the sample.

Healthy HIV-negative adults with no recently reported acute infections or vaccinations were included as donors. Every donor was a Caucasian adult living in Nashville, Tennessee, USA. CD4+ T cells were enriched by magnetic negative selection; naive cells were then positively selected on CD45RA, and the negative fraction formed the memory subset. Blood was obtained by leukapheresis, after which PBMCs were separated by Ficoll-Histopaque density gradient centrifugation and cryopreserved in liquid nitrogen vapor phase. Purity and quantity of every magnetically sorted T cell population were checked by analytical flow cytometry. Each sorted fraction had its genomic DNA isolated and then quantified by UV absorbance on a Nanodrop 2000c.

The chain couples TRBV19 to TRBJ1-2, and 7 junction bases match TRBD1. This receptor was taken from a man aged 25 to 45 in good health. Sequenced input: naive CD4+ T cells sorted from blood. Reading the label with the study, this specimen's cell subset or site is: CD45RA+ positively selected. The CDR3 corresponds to CASNKGARNYGYTF. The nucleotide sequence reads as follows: TGTGCCAGTAATAAGGGGGCTCGAAACTATGGCTACACCTTC. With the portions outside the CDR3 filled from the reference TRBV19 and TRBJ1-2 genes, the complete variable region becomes DGGITQSPKYLFRKEGQNVTLSCEQNLNHDAMYWYRQDPGQGLRLIYYSQIVNDFQKGDIAEGYSVSREKKESFPLTVTSAQKNPTAFYLCASNKGARNYGYTFGSGTRLTVV.